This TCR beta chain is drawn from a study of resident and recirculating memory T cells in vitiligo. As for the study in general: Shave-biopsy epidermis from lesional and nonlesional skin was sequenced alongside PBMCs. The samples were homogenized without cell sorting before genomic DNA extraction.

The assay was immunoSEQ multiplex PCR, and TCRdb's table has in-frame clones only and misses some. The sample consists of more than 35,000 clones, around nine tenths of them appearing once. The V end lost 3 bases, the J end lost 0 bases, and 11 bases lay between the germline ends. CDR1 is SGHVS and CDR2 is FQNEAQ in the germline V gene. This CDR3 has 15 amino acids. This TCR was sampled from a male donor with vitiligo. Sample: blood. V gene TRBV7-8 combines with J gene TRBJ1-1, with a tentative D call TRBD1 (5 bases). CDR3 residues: CASSFVGGVNTEAFF. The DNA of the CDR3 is TGTGCCAGCAGCTTTGTGGGAGGGGTGAACACTGAAGCTTTCTTT.